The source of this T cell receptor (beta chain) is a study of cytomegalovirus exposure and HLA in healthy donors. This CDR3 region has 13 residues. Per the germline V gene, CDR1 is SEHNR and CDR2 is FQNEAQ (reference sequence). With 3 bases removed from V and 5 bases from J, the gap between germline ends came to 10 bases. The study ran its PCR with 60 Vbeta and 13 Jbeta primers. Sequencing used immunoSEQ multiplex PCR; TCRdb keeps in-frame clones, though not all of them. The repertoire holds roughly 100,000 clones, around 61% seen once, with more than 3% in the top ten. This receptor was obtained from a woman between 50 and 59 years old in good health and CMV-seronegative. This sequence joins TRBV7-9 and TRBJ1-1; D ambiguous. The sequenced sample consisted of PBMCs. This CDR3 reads CASSFRGGTEAFF. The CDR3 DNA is TGTGCCAGCAGCTTCCGGGGAGGAACTGAAGCTTTCTTT.